The clone carrying this T cell receptor beta chain appeared a single time. Antigen unknown. This sample is drawn from a study of shared clonotypes between healthy human individuals. Study summary: For every donor, three CD4 naive, three CD4 memory, two CD8 naive and one CD8 memory plates were used.

Profiling relied on immunoSEQ multiplex PCR, and the TCRdb table lists in-frame clones only, not all of them. The sample has 2 million to 2.5 million clones; 85% to 95% are singletons. The CDR3 runs to 17 residues. With 1 base removed from V and 6 bases from J, the gap between germline ends came to 21 bases. Looked up from germline, CDR1 is MNHEY and CDR2 is SMNVEV (reference sequence). Study results and limitations: Researchers sampled blood only, noting tissue repertoires likely differ. The expectation was that sequencing depth would affect clonotype sharing among donors.

J is TRBJ1-1 and V is TRBV27; D possibly corresponds to TRBD1 (5 bases). What was sequenced was naive CD4+ T cells from PBMCs. Subset denoted: CD45RA+ positively selected. The sequence came from a man younger than 35 in good health. Some clones in this sample may be carry-over from other donors' samples. The CDR3 DNA reads TGTGCCAGCAGTTTATTGGGACCCCCTCCGAGAGACGCTGAAGCTTTCTTT. It specifies CASSLLGPPPRDAEAFF.